This note documents a single T cell receptor (beta chain) sequence. Its target is unknown. Vbeta (60) and Jbeta (13) primers were used in the PCR. Profiling relied on immunoSEQ multiplex PCR, and the TCRdb table lists in-frame clones only, not all of them. This sample carries 130,000 or so clones, 70% to 85% of them seen once, and the ten largest clones take more than 1.5%. The data stem from a study of cytomegalovirus exposure and HLA in healthy donors. Study-wide results and limits: For presence/absence analyses, sequencing depth was assumed to be roughly uniform across donors. Exclusion as indistinguishable affected some V segments, including TRBV6-2 and TRBV6-3.

Trimming took 5 bases from V and 6 from J, leaving 18 bases between them. The CDR3 extends over 15 amino acids. Germline V gene sequence: CDR1 LNHDA, CDR2 SQIVND (reference sequence). The source of this sequence is a woman in her 40s in good health and CMV-seronegative. Input material: PBMCs. The chain has TRBV19 and TRBJ2-3, with D tentatively TRBD2 (6 bases). The CDR3: CASSLTGGRADTQYF. CDR3 bases: TGTGCCAGTAGTCTAACCGGGGGAAGGGCCGATACGCAGTATTTT.